The rows below give T cell receptor beta chains drawn from one sample of a study of metastatic and nonmetastatic thyroid tumors. TCRdb re-called the PCR reads via MiXCR. The data show around 41,000 clones, less than 35% seen once. The sequencing sample was made of blood. The receptors were sampled from a male donor with papillary thyroid cancer or a benign thyroid nodule (not recorded which). Some clones in this sample may be carry-over from other donors' samples. The CDR3 runs from the conserved cysteine through the conserved F or W. A D gene is named only where the DNA matches it firmly. Rows give clone size only sometimes, using once, few, many, or a class for an expanded clone.

TRBV7-9	TRBJ1-4	many	NA	CASSLDSASSEKLFF	TGTGCCAGCAGCTTAGATTCCGCCTCCAGCGAAAAACTGTTTTTT
TRBV20-1	TRBJ1-2	NA	TRBD1	CSSQNRDRMSDTF	TGCAGTTCTCAGAACCGGGACAGGATGTCGGATACCTTC
TRBV4-1	TRBJ2-7	NA	TRBD2	CASSQDRGTNEQYF	TGCGCCAGCAGCCAAGATCGGGGGACTAACGAGCAGTACTTC
TRBV7-2	TRBJ1-3	once	NA	CARSGGSGNTIDF	TGTGCCAGATCTGGCGGGTCTGGAAACACCATAGATTTT
TRBV15	TRBJ1-5	few	NA	CATSRWGVQPQHF	TGTGCCACCAGCAGATGGGGCGTTCAGCCCCAGCATTTT
TRBV7-6	TRBJ1-4	NA	NA	CASSLGQPEKLFF	TGTGCCAGCAGCTTAGGTCAGCCCGAAAAACTGTTTTTT
TRBV6-1	TRBJ2-7	NA	NA	CASRPSRVATEQYF	TGTGCCAGCAGACCGTCGAGGGTCGCTACCGAGCAGTACTTC
TRBV7-9	TRBJ2-7	medium-sized	NA	CASSRQGVEQYF	TGTGCCAGCAGCCGACAAGGGGTCGAGCAGTACTTC
TRBV2	TRBJ2-5	many	NA	CASRVGGLQTQYF	TGTGCCAGCAGGGTGGGTGGACTTCAGACCCAGTACTTC
TRBV28	TRBJ1-2	NA	TRBD1	CASNPGTASAVYTF	TGTGCAAGCAATCCCGGGACAGCCTCTGCTGTCTACACCTTC
TRBV11-2	TRBJ1-4	many	NA	CAGSLGTNEKLFF	TGTGCCGGCAGCCTGGGGACTAATGAAAAACTGTTTTTT
TRBV7-9	TRBJ2-1	many	NA	CASSFRERSIRVAYNEQFF	TGTGCCAGCAGCTTCCGGGAAAGGTCAATCAGGGTGGCTTACAATGAGCAGTTCTTC
TRBV5-1	TRBJ1-6	many	TRBD1	CASSLADRANSPLHF	TGCGCCAGCAGCTTGGCGGACAGGGCTAATTCACCCCTCCACTTT
TRBV6-6	TRBJ2-3	NA	TRBD2	CASSYQAGGTDTQYF	TGTGCCAGCAGTTACCAAGCGGGGGGGACAGATACGCAGTATTTT
TRBV5-1	TRBJ2-1	many	NA	CASSPYGAYNEQFF	TGCGCCAGCAGCCCGTACGGGGCTTACAATGAGCAGTTCTTC
TRBV2	TRBJ2-2	many	TRBD1	CASSPDRGIIGELFF	TGTGCCAGCAGTCCGGACAGGGGGATCATCGGGGAGCTGTTTTTT
TRBV6-5	TRBJ1-1	few	NA	CASSYHQGTTEAFF	TGTGCCAGCAGTTACCATCAGGGGACCACGGAAGCTTTCTTT
TRBV27	TRBJ2-7	NA	NA	CGTGVSTYEQYF	TGTGGTACCGGGGTATCAACCTACGAGCAGTACTTC
TRBV7-8	TRBJ2-3	many	NA	CASSFVGKDTQYF	TGTGCCAGCAGCTTCGTGGGCAAAGATACGCAGTATTTT
TRBV5-4	TRBJ1-4	many	NA	CASSFGQNEKLFF	TGTGCCAGCAGCTTCGGACAGAACGAAAAACTGTTTTTT
TRBV7-3	TRBJ1-2	many	NA	CASSLSAGRDVGYTF	TGTGCCAGCAGCTTAAGTGCAGGCCGGGACGTTGGCTACACCTTC
TRBV7-9	TRBJ2-7	NA	TRBD2	CASSALAGVDYYQYF	TGTGCCAGCAGCGCCCTAGCGGGGGTTGACTACTATCAGTACTTC
TRBV28	TRBJ2-3	medium-sized	TRBD2	CASSLRGREITDTQYF	TGTGCCAGCAGTTTGCGAGGGAGGGAGATCACAGATACGCAGTATTTT
TRBV11-2	TRBJ1-2	medium-sized	NA	CASSLVPPGGGYTF	TGTGCCAGCAGCTTAGTCCCCCCGGGAGGAGGCTACACCTTC
TRBV5-1	TRBJ2-7	NA	TRBD2	CARSPAEPDPSGRAYEQYF	TGCGCCAGAAGCCCCGCGGAGCCGGACCCGAGCGGGAGGGCCTACGAGCAGTACTTC
TRBV29-1	TRBJ2-7	few	TRBD1	CSSWGTGEPSYEQYF	TGCAGCTCCTGGGGGACAGGGGAACCGTCCTACGAGCAGTACTTC
TRBV19	TRBJ1-1	many	NA	CASSIEGANTEAFF	TGTGCCAGTAGTATAGAGGGCGCGAACACTGAAGCTTTCTTT
TRBV5-1	TRBJ1-5	few	NA	CASSLQWNQPQHF	TGCGCCAGCAGCTTACAGTGGAATCAGCCCCAGCATTTT
TRBV2	TRBJ1-5	many	NA	CAARAYSNQPQHF	TGTGCCGCACGAGCCTATAGCAATCAGCCCCAGCATTTT
TRBV6-4	TRBJ2-3	many	NA	CASSGGGSTDTQYF	TGTGCCAGCAGTGGGGGCGGGAGCACAGATACGCAGTATTTT
TRBV6-4	TRBJ2-2	many	NA	CASSDSQDTGELFF	TGTGCCAGCAGTGACTCACAGGACACCGGGGAGCTGTTTTTT
TRBV28	TRBJ2-7	medium-sized	TRBD2	CASRHTSGSYEQYF	TGTGCCAGCAGACACACTAGCGGCTCCTACGAGCAGTACTTC
TRBV5-1	TRBJ2-1	many	TRBD1	CASSLPRWTGGSYNEQFF	TGCGCCAGCAGCTTGCCCCGTTGGACAGGGGGCTCGTACAATGAGCAGTTCTTC
TRBV6-1	TRBJ2-7	NA	NA	CASIHLRMYEDEQYF	TGTGCCAGCATCCACCTCCGGATGTATGAAGACGAGCAGTACTTC
TRBV11-2	TRBJ2-7	once	TRBD2	CARSETSGTISYGQYF	TGTGCCAGAAGCGAAACTAGCGGGACGATCTCCTACGGGCAGTACTTC
TRBV28	TRBJ1-5	few	TRBD1	CASRNTGTVDNQPQHF	TGTGCCAGCAGAAATACCGGGACAGTAGACAATCAGCCCCAGCATTTT
TRBV3-1	TRBJ1-4	many	NA	CASSPSAGTNEKLFF	TGTGCCAGCAGCCCCTCCGCAGGAACAAATGAAAAACTGTTTTTT
TRBV6-2/TRBV6-3	TRBJ1-5	NA	TRBD1	CASSDGQGRSHPQHF	TGTGCCAGCAGTGACGGACAGGGAAGATCTCATCCCCAGCATTTT
TRBV24-1	TRBJ2-7	NA	NA	CATSGSEISYEQYF	TGTGCCACCAGTGGTTCAGAGATCTCCTACGAGCAGTACTTC
TRBV19	TRBJ2-1	many	TRBD2	CASSLGTSGYNEQFF	TGTGCCAGTAGCCTCGGGACTAGCGGCTACAATGAGCAGTTCTTC
TRBV12-3/TRBV12-4	TRBJ2-7	NA	NA	CASSPDRHTYEQYF	TGTGCCAGCAGTCCTGACAGGCATACCTACGAGCAGTACTTC
TRBV7-9	TRBJ2-2	NA	NA	CAISLLPGIGELFF	TGTGCCATCAGCTTATTACCGGGGATCGGGGAGCTGTTTTTT
TRBV12-3/TRBV12-4	TRBJ1-6	many	TRBD1	CASSFRTGGYNSPLHF	TGTGCCAGCAGTTTCCGGACAGGGGGCTACAATTCACCCCTCCACTTT
TRBV5-1	TRBJ2-1	NA	NA	CASSLPSSSYNEQFF	TGCGCCAGCAGCTTACCCTCGAGCTCCTACAATGAGCAGTTCTTC
TRBV11-2	TRBJ2-3	NA	TRBD1	CASSPGTGAADTQYF	TGTGCGAGCAGCCCCGGTACAGGGGCCGCAGATACGCAGTATTTT